The rows below give T cell receptor beta chains drawn from one sample of a study of beta chain features in type 1 diabetes. The assay was immunoSEQ multiplex PCR, and TCRdb's table has in-frame clones only and misses some. Here the sample spans 60,000 to 75,000 clones, 59% being singletons. Sequenced material: Tregs from blood. The receptors were gathered from a woman under 30 in good health. The CDR3 runs from the conserved cysteine through the conserved F or W. A D gene is named only where the DNA matches it firmly. Expanded clones get a size class; other rows say once, few or many, or leave the size out.

v_call: TRBV5-1; j_call: TRBJ2-7; cdr3_length: 14; d_call: TRBD2; clone_size: medium-sized; cdr3_aa: CASRSGTSGTEQYF; cdr3_nt: TGCGCCAGCAGATCCGGGACTAGCGGCACCGAGCAGTACTTC
v_call: TRBV4-1; j_call: TRBJ2-7; cdr3_length: 16; d_call: NA; clone_size: NA; cdr3_aa: CASSQAVDSISYEQYF; cdr3_nt: TGCGCCAGCAGCCAAGCTGTGGACAGCATTTCCTACGAGCAGTACTTC
v_call: TRBV18; j_call: TRBJ1-2; cdr3_length: 13; d_call: NA; clone_size: medium-sized; cdr3_aa: CASSSGIDYGYTF; cdr3_nt: TGTGCCAGCTCTTCAGGGATTGACTATGGCTACACCTTC
v_call: TRBV5-1; j_call: TRBJ1-1; cdr3_length: 13; d_call: TRBD1; clone_size: few; cdr3_aa: CASSLTGDTEAFF; cdr3_nt: TGCGCCAGCAGCTTGACAGGGGACACTGAAGCTTTCTTT
v_call: TRBV18; j_call: TRBJ2-7; cdr3_length: 17; d_call: TRBD1; clone_size: NA; cdr3_aa: CASSPTRQGMSYYEQYF; cdr3_nt: TGTGCCAGCTCACCAACTCGACAGGGGATGAGTTACTACGAGCAGTACTTC
v_call: TRBV7-9; j_call: TRBJ2-7; cdr3_length: 13; d_call: TRBD2; clone_size: NA; cdr3_aa: CASSSGTPYEQYF; cdr3_nt: TGTGCCAGCAGTAGCGGGACTCCCTACGAGCAGTACTTC
v_call: TRBV29-1; j_call: TRBJ2-1; cdr3_length: 15; d_call: NA; clone_size: NA; cdr3_aa: CSVVPRSGGYNEQFF; cdr3_nt: TGCAGCGTTGTCCCCCGGAGCGGAGGCTACAATGAGCAGTTCTTC
v_call: TRBV4-1; j_call: TRBJ1-1; cdr3_length: 14; d_call: NA; clone_size: NA; cdr3_aa: CASSQDRQGIEAFF; cdr3_nt: TGCGCCAGCAGCCAAGATCGTCAGGGAATCGAAGCTTTCTTT
v_call: TRBV5-1; j_call: TRBJ2-3; cdr3_length: 12; d_call: NA; clone_size: NA; cdr3_aa: CASSLDIDTQYF; cdr3_nt: TGCGCCAGCAGCTTGGATATAGATACGCAGTATTTT
v_call: TRBV11-2; j_call: TRBJ2-3; cdr3_length: 13; d_call: NA; clone_size: NA; cdr3_aa: CASSDIILGTQYF; cdr3_nt: TGTGCCAGCAGCGACATAATCTTGGGTACGCAGTATTTT